Listed here is a single TCR beta chain. What it binds is not known. The same CDR3 arises from other DNA sequences in this sample as well. The method was immunoSEQ multiplex PCR; TCRdb's version includes in-frame clones alone and lacks a portion of them. In the table there are 2,100,000 or so clones, more than 90% of which are singletons. These data are taken from a study of shared clonotypes between healthy human individuals. Findings and caveats of the study: Naive CD4 clonotype sharing across a few donors was 5% to 6%.

V trimming: 6 bases; J trimming: 1 base; junction bases outside the gene matches: 3. Germline loops: CDR1 ENHRY, CDR2 SYGVKD. The CDR3 covers 14 residues. The chain has TRBV10-3 and TRBJ1-5, with TRBD1 matching 7 bases. The sequencing input was naive CD4+ T cells sorted from blood. Documented subset: CD45RA+ positively selected. This clonotype originated in a man aged 18 to 29 in good health. DNA of the CDR3: TGTGCCATCAGCGAGGGACAGAGCAATCAGCCCCAGCATTTT. It is translated as CAISEGQSNQPQHF.